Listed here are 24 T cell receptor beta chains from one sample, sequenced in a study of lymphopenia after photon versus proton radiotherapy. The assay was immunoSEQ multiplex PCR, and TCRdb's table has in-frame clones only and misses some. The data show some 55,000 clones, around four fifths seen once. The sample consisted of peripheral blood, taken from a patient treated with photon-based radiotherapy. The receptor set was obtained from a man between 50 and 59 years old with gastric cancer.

CDR3 bases: TGTGCCTGGACCTCGCTTCGCCACTACGAGCAGTACTTC. This codes for CAWTSLRHYEQYF. This chain joins TRBV30 and TRBJ2-5, with D unclear. The J call may be mistaken, given a closer DNA end match to TRBJ2-7. The CDR3 is made up of 13 amino acids. The V gene's germline CDR1 is GTSNPN and CDR2 SVGIG (reference sequence).

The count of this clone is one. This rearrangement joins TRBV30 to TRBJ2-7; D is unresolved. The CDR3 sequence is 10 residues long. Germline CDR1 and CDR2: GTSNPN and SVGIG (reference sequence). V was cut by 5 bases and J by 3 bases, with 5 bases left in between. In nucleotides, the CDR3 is TGTGCCTGGGGCCACTACGAGCAGTACTTC. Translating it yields CAWGHYEQYF.

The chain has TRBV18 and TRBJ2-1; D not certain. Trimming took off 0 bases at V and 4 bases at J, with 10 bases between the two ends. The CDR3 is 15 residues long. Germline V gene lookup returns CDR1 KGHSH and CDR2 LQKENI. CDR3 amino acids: CASSPPELRYNEQFF. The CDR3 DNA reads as TGTGCCAGCTCACCACCGGAACTTCGATACAATGAGCAGTTCTTC. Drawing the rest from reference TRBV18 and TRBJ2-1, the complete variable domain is NAGVMQNPRHLVRRRGQEARLRCSPMKGHSHVYWYRQLPEEGLKFMVYLQKENIIDESGMPKERFSAEFPKEGPSILRIQQVVRGDSAAYFCASSPPELRYNEQFFGPGTRLTVL.

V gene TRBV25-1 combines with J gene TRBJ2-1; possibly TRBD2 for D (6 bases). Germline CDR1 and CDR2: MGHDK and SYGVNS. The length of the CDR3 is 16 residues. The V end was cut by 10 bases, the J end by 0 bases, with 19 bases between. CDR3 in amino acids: CATRQEAGSSYNEQFF. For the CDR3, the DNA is TGTGCCACCCGACAAGAAGCGGGCAGCTCCTACAATGAGCAGTTCTTC.

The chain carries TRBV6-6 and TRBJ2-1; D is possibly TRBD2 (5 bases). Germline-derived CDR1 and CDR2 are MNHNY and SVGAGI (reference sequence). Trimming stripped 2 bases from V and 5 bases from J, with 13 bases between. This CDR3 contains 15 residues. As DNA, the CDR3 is TGTGCCAGCAGTTACCAACTAGAAATAAACAATGAGCAGTTCTTC. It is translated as CASSYQLEINNEQFF.

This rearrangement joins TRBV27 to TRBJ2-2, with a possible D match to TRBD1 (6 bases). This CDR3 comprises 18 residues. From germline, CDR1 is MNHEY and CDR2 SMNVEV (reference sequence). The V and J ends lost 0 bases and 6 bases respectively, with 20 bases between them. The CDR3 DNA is TGTGCCAGCAGTTTATCGGCCCAATGGACAGTTTGGGCCGGGGAGCTGTTTTTT. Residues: CASSLSAQWTVWAGELFF.

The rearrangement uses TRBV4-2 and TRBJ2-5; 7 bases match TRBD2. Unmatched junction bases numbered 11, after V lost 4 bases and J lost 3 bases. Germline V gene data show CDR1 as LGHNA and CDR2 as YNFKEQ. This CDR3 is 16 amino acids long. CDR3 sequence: CASSRSRRGSEETQYF. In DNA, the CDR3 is TGTGCCAGCAGCCGATCCCGCCGCGGGAGTGAAGAGACCCAGTACTTC.

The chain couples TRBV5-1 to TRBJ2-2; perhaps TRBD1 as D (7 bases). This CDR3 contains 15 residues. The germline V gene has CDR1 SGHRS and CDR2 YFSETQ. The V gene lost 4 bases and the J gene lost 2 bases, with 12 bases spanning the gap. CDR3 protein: CASSPRGENTGELFF. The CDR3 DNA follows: TGCGCCAGCAGCCCCAGGGGGGAAAACACCGGGGAGCTGTTTTTT.

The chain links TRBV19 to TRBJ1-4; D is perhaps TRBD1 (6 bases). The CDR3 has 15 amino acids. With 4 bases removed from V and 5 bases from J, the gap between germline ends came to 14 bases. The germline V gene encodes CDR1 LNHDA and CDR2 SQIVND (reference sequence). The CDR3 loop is CASSTPHTGNEKLFF. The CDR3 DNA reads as TGTGCCAGTAGTACCCCCCACACAGGGAATGAAAAACTGTTTTTT.

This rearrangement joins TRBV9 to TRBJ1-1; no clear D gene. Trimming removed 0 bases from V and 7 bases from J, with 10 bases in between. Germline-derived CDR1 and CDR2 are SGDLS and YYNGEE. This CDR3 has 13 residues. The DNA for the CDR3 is TGTGCCAGCAGCGTAGGGGGAGGTATTGAAGCTTTCTTT. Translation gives CASSVGGGIEAFF.

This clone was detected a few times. The CDR3 region is CASFRDRASLEQYF. The CDR3 DNA follows: TGTGCCAGCTTCCGGGACAGGGCATCCCTCGAGCAGTACTTC. The genes are TRBV2 and TRBJ2-7; 9 nucleotides agree with TRBD1. V trimming: 8 bases; J trimming: 6 bases; junction bases outside the gene matches: 11. The CDR3 loop spans 14 amino acids. CDR1 and CDR2 (germline): SNHLY, FYNNEI. The full variable domain, its missing parts supplied by reference TRBV2 and TRBJ2-7, is EPEVTQTPSHQVTQMGQEVILRCVPISNHLYFYWYRQILGQKVEFLVSFYNNEISEKSEIFDDQFSVERPDGSNFTLKIRSTKLEDSAMYFCASFRDRASLEQYFGPGTRLTVT.

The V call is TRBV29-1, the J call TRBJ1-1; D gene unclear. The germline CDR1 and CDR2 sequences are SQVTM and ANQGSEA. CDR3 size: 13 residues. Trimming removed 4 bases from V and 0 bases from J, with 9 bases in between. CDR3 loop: CSVGFRMNTEAFF. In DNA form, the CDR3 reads TGCAGCGTTGGTTTCCGTATGAACACTGAAGCTTTCTTT.

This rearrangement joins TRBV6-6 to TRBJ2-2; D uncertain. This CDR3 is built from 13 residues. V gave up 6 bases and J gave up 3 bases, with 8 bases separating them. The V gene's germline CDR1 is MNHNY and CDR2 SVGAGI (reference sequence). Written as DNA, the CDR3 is TGTGCCAGCAGAGCCTGGGACACCGGGGAGCTGTTTTTT. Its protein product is CASRAWDTGELFF.

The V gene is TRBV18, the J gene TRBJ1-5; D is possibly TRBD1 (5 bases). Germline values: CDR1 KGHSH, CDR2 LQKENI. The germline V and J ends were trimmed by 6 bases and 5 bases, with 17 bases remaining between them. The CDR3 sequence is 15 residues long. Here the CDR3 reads CASSLRQGLDQPQHF. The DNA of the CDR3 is TGTGCCAGCTCTCTACGGCAGGGTTTGGATCAGCCCCAGCATTTT.

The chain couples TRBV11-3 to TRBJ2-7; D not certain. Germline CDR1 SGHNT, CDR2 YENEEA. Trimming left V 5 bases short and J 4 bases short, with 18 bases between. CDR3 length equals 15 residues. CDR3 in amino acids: CASSRQTGDLYEQYF. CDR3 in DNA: TGTGCCAGCAGCCGCCAGACTGGAGACCTATACGAGCAGTACTTC.

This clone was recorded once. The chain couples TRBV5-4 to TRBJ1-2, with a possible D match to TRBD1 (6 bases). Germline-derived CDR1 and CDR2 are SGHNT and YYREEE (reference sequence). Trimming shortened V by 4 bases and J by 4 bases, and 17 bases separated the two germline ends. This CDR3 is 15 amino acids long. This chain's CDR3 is CASSGGQQKIYGYTF. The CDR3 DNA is TGTGCCAGCAGCGGCGGACAGCAAAAGATCTATGGCTACACCTTC.

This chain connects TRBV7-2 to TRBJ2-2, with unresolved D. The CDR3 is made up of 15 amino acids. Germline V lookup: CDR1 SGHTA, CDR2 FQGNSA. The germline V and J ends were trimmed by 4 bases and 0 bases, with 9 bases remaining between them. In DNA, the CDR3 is TGTGCCAGCAGCTCCTTAATAGCGAACACCGGGGAGCTGTTTTTT. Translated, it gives CASSSLIANTGELFF.

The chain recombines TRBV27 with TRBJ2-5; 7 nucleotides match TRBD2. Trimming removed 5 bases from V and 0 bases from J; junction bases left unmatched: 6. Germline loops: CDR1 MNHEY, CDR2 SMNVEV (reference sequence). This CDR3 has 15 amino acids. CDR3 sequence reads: CASSGGLSNQETQYF. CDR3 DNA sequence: TGTGCCAGCAGTGGGGGACTATCTAACCAAGAGACCCAGTACTTC.

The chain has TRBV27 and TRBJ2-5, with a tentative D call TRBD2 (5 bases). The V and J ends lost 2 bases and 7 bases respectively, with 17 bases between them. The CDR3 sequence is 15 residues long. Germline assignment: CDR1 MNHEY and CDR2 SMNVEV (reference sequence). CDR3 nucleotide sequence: TGTGCCAGCAGTTTAGGCGTCACGGAGGTCGGGACCCAGTACTTC. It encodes CASSLGVTEVGTQYF.

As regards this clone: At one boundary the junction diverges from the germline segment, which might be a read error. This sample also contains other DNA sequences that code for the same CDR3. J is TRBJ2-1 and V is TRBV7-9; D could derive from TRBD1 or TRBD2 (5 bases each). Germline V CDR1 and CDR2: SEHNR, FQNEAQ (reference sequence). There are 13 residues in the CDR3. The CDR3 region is CASSLGTYNEQFF. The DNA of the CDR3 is TGTGCCAGCAGCCTGGGGACCTACAACGAGCAGTTCTTC.

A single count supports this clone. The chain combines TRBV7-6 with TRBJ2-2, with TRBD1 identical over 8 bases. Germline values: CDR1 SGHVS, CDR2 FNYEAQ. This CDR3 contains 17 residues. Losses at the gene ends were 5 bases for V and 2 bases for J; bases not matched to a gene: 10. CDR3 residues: CASSPQTGQGNTGELFF. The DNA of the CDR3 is TGTGCCAGCAGCCCGCAGACTGGACAGGGCAACACCGGGGAGCTGTTTTTT. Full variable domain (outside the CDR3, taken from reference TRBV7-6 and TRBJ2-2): GAGVSQSPRYKVTKRGQDVALRCDPISGHVSLYWYRQALGQGPEFLTYFNYEAQQDKSGLPNDRFSAERPEGSISTLTIQRTEQRDSAMYRCASSPQTGQGNTGELFFGEGSRLTVL.

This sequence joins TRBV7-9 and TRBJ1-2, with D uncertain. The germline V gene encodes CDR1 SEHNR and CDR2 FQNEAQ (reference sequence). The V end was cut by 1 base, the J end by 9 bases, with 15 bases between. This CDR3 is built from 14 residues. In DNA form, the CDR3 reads TGTGCCAGCAGCTTAGACCGGCGGGTGCTGAGCTACACCTTC. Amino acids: CASSLDRRVLSYTF. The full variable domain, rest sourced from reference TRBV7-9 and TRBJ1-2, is DTGVSQNPRHKITKRGQNVTFRCDPISEHNRLYWYRQTLGQGPEFLTYFQNEAQLEKSRLLSDRFSAERPKGSFSTLEIQRTEQGDSAMYLCASSLDRRVLSYTFGSGTRLTVV.

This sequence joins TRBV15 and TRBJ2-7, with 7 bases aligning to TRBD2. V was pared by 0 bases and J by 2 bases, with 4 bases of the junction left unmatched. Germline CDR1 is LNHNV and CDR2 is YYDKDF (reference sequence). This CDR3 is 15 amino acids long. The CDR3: CATSREVGGPYEQYF. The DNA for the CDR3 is TGTGCCACCAGCAGAGAAGTGGGAGGGCCCTACGAGCAGTACTTC.

CDR3 in DNA: TGTGCCAGCAGCTTAAGCGGCTACGAGCAGTACTTC. It is translated as CASSLSGYEQYF. V is TRBV7-2 and J is TRBJ2-7, with D possibly matching TRBD2 (5 bases). Germline-derived CDR1 and CDR2 are SGHTA and FQGNSA. The CDR3 is 12 residues long. The germline V and J ends were trimmed by 2 bases and 3 bases, with 5 bases remaining between them.